This TCR beta chain came from a study of Ad26.COV2.S vaccination and SARS-CoV-2 variants. Treatment defined: approximately 18 received Ad26.COV2.S at low or high dose, single or two shots; a few received placebo; per-sample allocation not given. Following the first vaccine or placebo injection, samples were taken on day 63. The protocol was immunoSEQ multiplex PCR, while the TCRdb copy is restricted to in-frame clones and leaves out a portion. This table has 350,000 to 400,000 clones, about 85% appearing once. The clonotype originates from a person between 18 and 59 years old who received the Ad26.COV2.S COVID-19 vaccine or a placebo. Sequenced material: peripheral blood, taken in a trial of Ad26.COV2.S vaccine versus placebo.

CDR3 sequence: CAITSGGAGGELFF. The CDR3 region has the DNA TGTGCCATCACTAGCGGGGGGGCAGGCGGGGAGCTGTTTTTT. V is TRBV6-5 and J is TRBJ2-2, with 13 bases identical to TRBD2. Germline loops: CDR1 MNHEY, CDR2 SVGAGI. This CDR3 has 14 residues. After removal of 10 bases from V and 7 bases from J, the junction contained 6 bases not matched to a gene.